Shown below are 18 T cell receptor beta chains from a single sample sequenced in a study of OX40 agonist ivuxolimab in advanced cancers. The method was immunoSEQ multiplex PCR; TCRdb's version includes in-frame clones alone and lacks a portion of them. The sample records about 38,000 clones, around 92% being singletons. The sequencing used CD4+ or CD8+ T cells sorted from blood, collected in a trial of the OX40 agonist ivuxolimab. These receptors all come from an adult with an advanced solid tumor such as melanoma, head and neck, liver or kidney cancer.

DNA for the CDR3: TGCGCCAGTCCGCAGGAGAACACCGGGGAGCTGTTTTTT. Encoded protein: CASPQENTGELFF. The chain uses TRBV5-1 and TRBJ2-2; D is unclear. V shed 8 bases and J shed 1 base, with 9 bases lying between them. The CDR3 loop spans 13 amino acids. CDR1 and CDR2 from the germline V gene are SGHRS and YFSETQ.

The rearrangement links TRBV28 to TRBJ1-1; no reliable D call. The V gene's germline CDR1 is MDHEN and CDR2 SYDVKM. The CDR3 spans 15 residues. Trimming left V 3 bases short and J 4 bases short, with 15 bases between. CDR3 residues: CASSFPRERGTEAFF. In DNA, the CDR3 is TGTGCCAGCAGTTTCCCTAGGGAACGGGGCACTGAAGCTTTCTTT.

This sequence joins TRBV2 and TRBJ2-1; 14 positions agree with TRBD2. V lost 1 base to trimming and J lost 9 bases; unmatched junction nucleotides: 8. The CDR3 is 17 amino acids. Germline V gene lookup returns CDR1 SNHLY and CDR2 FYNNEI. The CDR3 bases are TGTGCCAGCAGTGAAGAGGTAATCGGACTAGCGGGAGGTGAGCAGTTCTTC. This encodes CASSEEVIGLAGGEQFF.

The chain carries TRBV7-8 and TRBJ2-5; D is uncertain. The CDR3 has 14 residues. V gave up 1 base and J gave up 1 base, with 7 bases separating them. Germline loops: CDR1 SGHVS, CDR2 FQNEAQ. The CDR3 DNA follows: TGTGCCAGCAGCTTAGATCTAGTCCAAGAGACCCAGTACTTC. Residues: CASSLDLVQETQYF.

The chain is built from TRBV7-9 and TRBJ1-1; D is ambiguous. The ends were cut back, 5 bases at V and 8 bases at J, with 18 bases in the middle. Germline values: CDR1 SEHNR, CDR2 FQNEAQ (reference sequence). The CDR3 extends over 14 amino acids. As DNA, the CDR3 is TGTGCCAGCAGCCATCAGGTGGGAGATGCCGAAGCTTTCTTT. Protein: CASSHQVGDAEAFF.

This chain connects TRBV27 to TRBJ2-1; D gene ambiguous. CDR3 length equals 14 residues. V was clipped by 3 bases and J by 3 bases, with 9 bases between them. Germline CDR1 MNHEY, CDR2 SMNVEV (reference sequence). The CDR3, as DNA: TGTGCCAGCAGTTTTAAGGCACACTACAATGAGCAGTTCTTC. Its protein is CASSFKAHYNEQFF.

The CDR3 DNA follows: TGTGCCAGCAGCCCATGGGTACCCTACAATGAGCAGTTCTTC. It translates to CASSPWVPYNEQFF. The chain recombines TRBV5-6 with TRBJ2-1; D call uncertain. Per the germline V gene, CDR1 is SGHDT and CDR2 is YYEEEE. V was pared by 4 bases and J by 2 bases, with 10 bases between. This CDR3 contains 14 residues. The full variable domain, rest sourced from reference TRBV5-6 and TRBJ2-1, is DAGVTQSPTHLIKTRGQQVTLRCSPKSGHDTVSWYQQALGQGPQFIFQYYEEEERQRGNFPDRFSGHQFPNYSSELNVNALLLGDSALYLCASSPWVPYNEQFFGPGTRLTVL.

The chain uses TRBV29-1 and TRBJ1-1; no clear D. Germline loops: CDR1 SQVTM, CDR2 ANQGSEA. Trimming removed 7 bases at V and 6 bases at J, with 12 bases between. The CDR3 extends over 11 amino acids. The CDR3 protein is CSALFSSEAFF. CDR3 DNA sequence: TGCAGCGCCTTATTTTCATCTGAAGCTTTCTTT.

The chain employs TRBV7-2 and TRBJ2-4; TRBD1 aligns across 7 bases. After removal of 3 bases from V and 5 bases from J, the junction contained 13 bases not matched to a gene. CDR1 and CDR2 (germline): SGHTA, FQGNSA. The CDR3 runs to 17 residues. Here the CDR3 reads CASSLASGQVVENIQYF. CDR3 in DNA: TGTGCCAGCAGCTTGGCTTCTGGACAGGTCGTTGAAAACATTCAGTACTTC.

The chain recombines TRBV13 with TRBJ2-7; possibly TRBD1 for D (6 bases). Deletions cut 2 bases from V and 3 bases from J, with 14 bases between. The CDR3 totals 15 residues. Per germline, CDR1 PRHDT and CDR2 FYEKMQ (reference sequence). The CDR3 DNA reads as TGTGCCAGCAGCTTAAGGTTCTCAGGGGTCTACGAGCAGTACTTC. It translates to CASSLRFSGVYEQYF.

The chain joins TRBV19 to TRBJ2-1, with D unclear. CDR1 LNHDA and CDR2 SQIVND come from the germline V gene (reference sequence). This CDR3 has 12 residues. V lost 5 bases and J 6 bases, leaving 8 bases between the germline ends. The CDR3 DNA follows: TGTGCCAGTAGTTCCTTGGGCAATGAGCAGTTCTTC. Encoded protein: CASSSLGNEQFF. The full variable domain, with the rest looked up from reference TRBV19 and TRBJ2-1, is DGGITQSPKYLFRKEGQNVTLSCEQNLNHDAMYWYRQDPGQGLRLIYYSQIVNDFQKGDIAEGYSVSREKKESFPLTVTSAQKNPTAFYLCASSSLGNEQFFGPGTRLTVL.

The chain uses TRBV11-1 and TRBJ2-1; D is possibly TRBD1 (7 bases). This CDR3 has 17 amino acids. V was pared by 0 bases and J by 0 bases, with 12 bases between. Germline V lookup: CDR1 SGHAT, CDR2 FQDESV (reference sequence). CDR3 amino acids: CASSLAAGQTSYNEQFF. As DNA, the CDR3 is TGTGCCAGCAGCTTAGCGGCGGGACAGACCTCCTACAATGAGCAGTTCTTC.

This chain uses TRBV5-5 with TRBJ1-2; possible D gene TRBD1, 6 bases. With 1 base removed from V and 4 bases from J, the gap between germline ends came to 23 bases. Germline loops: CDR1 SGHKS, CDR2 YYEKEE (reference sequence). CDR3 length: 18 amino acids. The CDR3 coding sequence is TGTGCCAGCAGCTTGTTTTCAGGGGACATCTTTCCTACCTATGGCTACACCTTC. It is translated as CASSLFSGDIFPTYGYTF. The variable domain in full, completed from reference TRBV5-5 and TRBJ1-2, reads DAGVTQSPTHLIKTRGQQVTLRCSPISGHKSVSWYQQVLGQGPQFIFQYYEKEERGRGNFPDRFSARQFPNYSSELNVNALLLGDSALYLCASSLFSGDIFPTYGYTFGSGTRLTVV.

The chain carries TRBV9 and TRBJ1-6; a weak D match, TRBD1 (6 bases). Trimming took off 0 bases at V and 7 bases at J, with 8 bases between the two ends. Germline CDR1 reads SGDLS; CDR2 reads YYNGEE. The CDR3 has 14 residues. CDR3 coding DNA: TGTGCCAGCAGCGTAGGAGGGGGGAATTCACCCCTCCACTTT. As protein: CASSVGGGNSPLHF.

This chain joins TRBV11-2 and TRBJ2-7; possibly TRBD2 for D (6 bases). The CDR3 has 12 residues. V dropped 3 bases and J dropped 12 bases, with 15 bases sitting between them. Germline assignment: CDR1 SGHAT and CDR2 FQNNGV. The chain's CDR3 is CASSLGGSDLYV. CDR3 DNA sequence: TGTGCCAGCAGCTTGGGAGGTTCGGATCTGTACGTC.

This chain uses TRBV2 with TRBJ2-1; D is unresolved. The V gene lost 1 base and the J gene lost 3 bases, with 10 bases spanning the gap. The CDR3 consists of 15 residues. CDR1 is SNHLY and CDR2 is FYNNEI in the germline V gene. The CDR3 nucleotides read TGTGCCAGCAGTGAAGATAGGGTAAGCTACAATGAGCAGTTCTTC. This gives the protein CASSEDRVSYNEQFF.

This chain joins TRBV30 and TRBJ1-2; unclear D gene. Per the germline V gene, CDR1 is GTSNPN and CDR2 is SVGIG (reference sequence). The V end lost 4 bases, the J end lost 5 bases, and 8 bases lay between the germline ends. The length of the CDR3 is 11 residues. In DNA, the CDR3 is TGTGCCTGGATAAAAGGGTATGGCTACACCTTC. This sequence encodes CAWIKGYGYTF.

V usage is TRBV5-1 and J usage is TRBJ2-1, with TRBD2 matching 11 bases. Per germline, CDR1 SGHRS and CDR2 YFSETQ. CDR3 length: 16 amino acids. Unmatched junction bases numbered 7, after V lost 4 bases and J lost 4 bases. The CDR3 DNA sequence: TGCGCCAGCAGCACAAGGACTAGCGGGCTTTACAATGAGCAGTTCTTC. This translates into CASSTRTSGLYNEQFF.